These 21 T cell receptor beta chains share one sample of origin, sequenced in a study of control samples from healthy donors and cancer patients. Method: immunoSEQ multiplex PCR; TCRdb's copy keeps in-frame clones and lacks some. The sample records almost 90,000 clones, around nine tenths being singletons. The material sequenced was blood. These TCRs come from a man aged 25 to 45 in good health.

The chain carries TRBV5-6 and TRBJ1-1; D unclear. The CDR3 consists of 13 residues. Germline V gives CDR1 SGHDT, CDR2 YYEEEE. The V end was cut by 0 bases, the J end by 3 bases, with 6 bases between. The CDR3 DNA reads TGTGCCAGCAGCTTGGGGGAGGACACTGAAGCTTTCTTT. It yields the protein CASSLGEDTEAFF.

This clone was observed a handful of times. The chain couples TRBV11-2 to TRBJ2-6; 7 positions agree with TRBD1. CDR1 and CDR2 (germline): SGHAT, FQNNGV. The length of the CDR3 is 15 residues. The junction had 5 bases not matched to a gene; V was cut back by 6 bases and J by 3 bases. The CDR3 loop is CASSVDRVGANVLTF. The CDR3 DNA reads TGTGCCAGCAGTGTCGACAGGGTTGGGGCCAACGTCCTGACTTTC.

The sample holds a few counts of this clone. This rearrangement joins TRBV7-2 to TRBJ1-2; TRBD1 aligns across 11 bases. With V trimmed by 6 bases and J by 7 bases, 4 bases remained unmatched. Germline lookup yields CDR1 SGHTA and CDR2 FQGNSA. The CDR3 is 13 amino acids. In DNA form, the CDR3 reads TGTGCCAGCAGGCCTGGACAGGGGGCTGGCTACACCTTC. It specifies CASRPGQGAGYTF.

The chain employs TRBV2 and TRBJ2-3, with 9 bases aligning to TRBD2. The germline V gene has CDR1 SNHLY and CDR2 FYNNEI. The CDR3 has 16 residues. With 6 bases clipped from V and 2 bases from J, the junction kept 9 bases outside the gene matches. The CDR3, as DNA: TGTGCCAGCAGCCCCGGGACTAGCAGGCTCACAGATACGCAGTATTTT. Translated, it gives CASSPGTSRLTDTQYF.

Comment on this clone: Other DNA sequences in this sample translate to the same CDR3. The V call is TRBV29-1, the J call TRBJ2-5; 8 bases line up with TRBD1. This CDR3 is built from 14 residues. With V trimmed by 3 bases and J by 5 bases, 8 bases remained unmatched. Germline V gene data show CDR1 as SQVTM and CDR2 as ANQGSEA. The CDR3 DNA is TGCAGCGTTGACGGGCAGGGGGCGGGGGAGACCCAGTACTTC. As protein: CSVDGQGAGETQYF. Filled out from reference TRBV29-1 and TRBJ2-5, the complete variable domain reads SAVISQKPSRDICQRGTSLTIQCQVDSQVTMMFWYRQQPGQSLTLIATANQGSEATYESGFVIDKFPISRPNLTFSTLTVSNMSPEDSSIYLCSVDGQGAGETQYFGPGTRLLVL.

The chain employs TRBV12-5 and TRBJ2-5; 11 bases line up with TRBD2. In germline, CDR1 is LGHNT, CDR2 FRNRAP. The CDR3 consists of 16 residues. The trim removed 2 bases at V and 7 bases at J, leaving 9 bases unmatched. DNA for the CDR3: TGTGCTAGTGGTTTGCTCCTAGCGGGGGGCGTCGGGACCCAGTACTTC. Translation: CASGLLLAGGVGTQYF.

The chain has TRBV6-5 and TRBJ2-3; D may be TRBD1 (6 bases). Germline V CDR1 and CDR2: MNHEY, SVGAGI. The V end lost 7 bases, the J end lost 1 base, and 12 bases lay between the germline ends. The CDR3 is 14 amino acids. Here the CDR3 reads CASKGGVGTDTQYF. For the CDR3, the DNA is TGTGCCAGCAAAGGGGGAGTAGGCACAGATACGCAGTATTTT.

This clone was seen just once. The J gene is TRBJ1-2, the V gene TRBV7-2, with D possibly TRBD1 on 5 matching bases. CDR3 length equals 14 residues. V was cut by 1 base and J by 8 bases, with 14 bases left in between. Germline CDR1 and CDR2: SGHTA and FQGNSA. CDR3 residues: CASSLEGMWRGYTF. CDR3 bases: TGTGCCAGCAGCTTAGAGGGGATGTGGCGGGGCTACACCTTC.

This chain connects TRBV5-8 to TRBJ2-7; D is undetermined. In germline, CDR1 is SGHTS, CDR2 YDEGEE. The CDR3 is made up of 12 amino acids. Trimming took off 4 bases at V and 6 bases at J, with 11 bases between the two ends. The DNA for the CDR3 is TGTGCCAGCAGCCACATGTTGGGCGAGCAGTACGTC. Translating it yields CASSHMLGEQYV.

This clone was recorded only once. This sequence joins TRBV19 and TRBJ1-1; no clear D. The V end was cut by 6 bases, the J end by 3 bases, with 11 bases between. This CDR3 is 13 amino acids long. Germline V gives CDR1 LNHDA, CDR2 SQIVND (reference sequence). The CDR3 nucleotides are TGTGCCAGTAGGATCCTACGGGACACTGAAGCTTTCTTT. Its translation: CASRILRDTEAFF.

J is TRBJ1-2 and V is TRBV24-1, with 7 bases aligning to TRBD1. J gave up 7 bases and V 2 bases, and 3 bases lay outside the gene matches. CDR1 KGHDR and CDR2 SFDVKD come from the germline V gene. There are 13 residues in the CDR3. The CDR3 bases are TGTGCCACCAGTGATTCACGACAGGGTGGCTACACCTTC. This encodes CATSDSRQGGYTF.

The V gene is TRBV19, the J gene TRBJ2-3, with D unresolved. CDR3 length: 16 amino acids. Germline lookup yields CDR1 LNHDA and CDR2 SQIVND (reference sequence). The V end was cut by 0 bases, the J end by 2 bases, with 12 bases between. The CDR3, as DNA: TGTGCCAGTAGTATAGATCCTGGGGATCCCACAGATACGCAGTATTTT. It translates to CASSIDPGDPTDTQYF.

The rearrangement uses TRBV29-1 and TRBJ1-2, with D possibly TRBD1 on 5 matching bases. V was pared by 4 bases and J by 4 bases, with 16 bases between. Germline V gene sequence: CDR1 SQVTM, CDR2 ANQGSEA. This CDR3 contains 14 residues. The CDR3 is CSVAGPQGPYGYTF. CDR3 nucleotide sequence: TGCAGCGTTGCCGGGCCTCAGGGCCCCTATGGCTACACCTTC.

The chain joins TRBV5-1 to TRBJ2-3; D could derive from TRBD1 or TRBD2 (5 bases each). The germline V gene has CDR1 SGHRS and CDR2 YFSETQ. The CDR3 contains 16 residues. The V gene lost 0 bases and the J gene lost 4 bases, with 15 bases spanning the gap. The CDR3 spells CASSLVRDPWADTQYF. CDR3 bases: TGCGCCAGCAGCTTGGTCCGGGACCCCTGGGCAGATACGCAGTATTTT.

The CDR3 sequence is CASSWRRGKETQYF. The CDR3 region has the DNA TGTGCCAGCAGTTGGCGCAGGGGTAAAGAGACCCAGTACTTC. The rearrangement joins TRBV27 to TRBJ2-5, with D possibly TRBD1 on 6 matching bases. The V gene's germline CDR1 is MNHEY and CDR2 SMNVEV (reference sequence). CDR3 size: 14 residues. V shed 4 bases and J shed 3 bases, with 12 bases lying between them.

The chain uses TRBV3-1 (or the pseudogene TRBV3-2) and TRBJ2-5; 12 nucleotides align to TRBD2. The V gene's germline CDR1 is LGHDT and CDR2 YNNKEL (reference sequence). This CDR3 spans 16 amino acids. The V segment lost 1 base and the J segment 3 bases; nucleotides outside the gene matches: 3. CDR3 sequence reads: CASSQGLAGGKETQYF. DNA for the CDR3: TGTGCCAGCAGCCAAGGGCTAGCGGGGGGGAAAGAGACCCAGTACTTC.

V usage is TRBV27 and J usage is TRBJ2-3; 8 nucleotides match TRBD2. This CDR3 contains 16 residues. Trimming cost V 4 bases and J 4 bases; bases outside gene matches: 10. The germline gives CDR1 MNHEY, CDR2 SMNVEV (reference sequence). CDR3 sequence reads: CASSSPGLEGSDTQYF. The CDR3 DNA is TGTGCCAGCAGTTCCCCGGGACTAGAGGGCTCAGATACGCAGTATTTT.

V is TRBV6-1 and J is TRBJ2-5; D remains unclear. The V end lost 1 base, the J end lost 0 bases, and 9 bases lay between the germline ends. There are 15 residues in the CDR3. CDR1 and CDR2 from the germline V gene are MNHNS and SASEGT. In nucleotides, the CDR3 is TGTGCCAGCAGTGAAGTGGAACAGCACCAAGAGACCCAGTACTTC. It specifies CASSEVEQHQETQYF.

The V and J genes are TRBV7-2 and TRBJ2-5; TRBD2 might be the D (6 bases). Germline CDR1 reads SGHTA; CDR2 reads FQGNSA. The CDR3 spans 15 residues. The V and J ends lost 2 bases and 0 bases respectively, with 10 bases between them. Here the CDR3 reads CASSLTLAYQETQYF. The CDR3 DNA reads as TGTGCCAGCAGCTTAACCCTAGCGTACCAAGAGACCCAGTACTTC.

The gene calls are TRBV6-5 and TRBJ2-7; D possibly corresponds to TRBD1 (5 bases). Germline V gene data show CDR1 as MNHEY and CDR2 as SVGAGI. Trimming removed 5 bases at V and 3 bases at J, with 14 bases between. The CDR3 totals 14 residues. Here the CDR3 DNA reads TGTGCCAGCAGTCCCTCCGACAGCTACTACGAGCAGTACTTC. Protein sequence: CASSPSDSYYEQYF.

There are a few counts of this clone. The chain carries TRBV6-2 or TRBV6-3 and TRBJ1-1; 9 bases align to TRBD1. The CDR3 is made up of 13 amino acids. J lost 7 bases, V lost 6 bases, and 6 bases had no gene match. Per germline, CDR1 MNHEY and CDR2 SVGEGT. Here the CDR3 DNA reads TGTGCCAGCAGCGAGGGGACAGGGATTGAAGCTTTCTTT. This codes for CASSEGTGIEAFF.